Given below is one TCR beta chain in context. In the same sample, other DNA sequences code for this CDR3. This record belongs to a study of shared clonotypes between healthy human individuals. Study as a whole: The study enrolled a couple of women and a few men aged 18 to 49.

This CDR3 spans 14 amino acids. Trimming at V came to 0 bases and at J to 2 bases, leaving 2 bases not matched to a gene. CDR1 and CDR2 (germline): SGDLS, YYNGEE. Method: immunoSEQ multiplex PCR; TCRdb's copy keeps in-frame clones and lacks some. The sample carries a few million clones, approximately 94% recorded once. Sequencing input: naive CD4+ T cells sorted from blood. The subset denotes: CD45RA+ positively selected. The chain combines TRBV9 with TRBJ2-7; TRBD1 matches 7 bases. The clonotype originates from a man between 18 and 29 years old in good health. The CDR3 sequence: CASSVGTGAYEQYF. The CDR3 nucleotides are TGTGCCAGCAGCGTAGGGACAGGCGCCTACGAGCAGTACTTC.